Sequencing of this TCR beta chain was carried out in a study of CXCR3-negative and CXCR3-positive naive CD8 T cells (dated by TCRdb to the late 2010s). For the study in its entirety: About 150 million TRB reads were obtained in total, roughly 1.5 +/- 0.3 million reads per library. Diversity and physicochemical repertoire analyses were performed on around twelve donors pooled from two independent experiments. TRBV-TRBJ cluster analysis included naive subsets from roughly 5 donors and memory cells from 3 donors.

Counted from cysteine to phenylalanine, this CDR3 has 13 amino acids. There is no recorded DNA. Broad study findings and their caveats: Compared with CXCR3-negative naive cells, CXCR3-positive naive cells had TRB CDR3s with higher hydrophobicity (lower Kidera factor 4), lower energy, and higher strength and volume indices. Freshly isolated PBMCs were used for most assays because CXCR3 expression went down partially after cryopreservation. TRBV-TRBJ usage was similar between naive CXCR3-negative and CXCR3-positive cells from the same donor, while memory cells showed distinct patterns. Comparably high repertoire diversity was found in both naive subsets, whereas much lower repertoire diversity was found in memory CD8+ T cells. Because surface CD5, which has been linked to self-reactivity in mice, was comparable between naive subsets, TCR interaction strength was also inferred from TRB CDR3 physicochemical properties.

For every CD8+ T cell subset, under 350,000 cells were flow-sorted straight into RLT lysis buffer, and each subset was sorted in triplicate. To exclude memory contaminants, naive CD8+ T cells were stringently defined as CD45RO-CCR7+CD27+CD95-. Using standard density gradient centrifugation, peripheral blood mononuclear cells were isolated from buffy coats. Naive CXCR3-negative and CXCR3-positive CD8+ T cells were flow-sorted on a FACSAria III. An RNeasy Mini Kit was used to extract total RNA from the sorted cells. About this clonotype: Its antigen remains undetermined.

These reads were obtained on a NextSeq 550. The Human TCR Profiling Kit (MiLaboratory) was used to prepare UMI-labeled 5' RACE TRB cDNA libraries. The full amount of extracted RNA was used for cDNA synthesis, and the full amount of resulting cDNA was used for PCR amplification. Libraries were prepared in parallel with an identical number of PCR cycles. Regarding the original processing steps: MIGEC and MiXCR extracted about 50,000 +/- 10,000 unique UMI-labeled TRB cDNA molecules per library, requiring at least two reads per UMI. On average, each library contained approximately 40,000 +/- 10,000 functional in-frame TRB CDR3 nucleotide clonotypes without stop codons. After each sample was downsampled to 5000 UMI-labeled TRB molecules, VDJtools was used to calculate diversity metrics such as normalized Shannon-Wiener and Chao1. For the central five CDR3 residues, VDJtools calculated physicochemical properties weighted by clonotype size, namely interaction energy, strength, volume and Kidera factor 4. TCRdb reprocessed the raw reads; every CDR3 protein sequence is a single record, and DNA is not supplied. TCRdb's processing, not the study's, gives the V and J calls here. The record for this sample contains over 95,000 distinct CDR3 sequences. The top ten clones comprise approximately 0.38% of the sample.

This receptor was obtained from a human donor in good health. Some clones in this sample may be carry-over from other donors' samples. Material: naive CXCR3+ CD8+ T cells from blood. The sample's cell subset or site label, decoded: CD45RO-CCR7+CD27+CD95- naive CD8+ T cells expressing CXCR3 (TNR3+). The rearrangement combines TRBV12-3 or TRBV12-4 with TRBJ1-2. The CDR3 here reads CASSPGPGRGYTF.